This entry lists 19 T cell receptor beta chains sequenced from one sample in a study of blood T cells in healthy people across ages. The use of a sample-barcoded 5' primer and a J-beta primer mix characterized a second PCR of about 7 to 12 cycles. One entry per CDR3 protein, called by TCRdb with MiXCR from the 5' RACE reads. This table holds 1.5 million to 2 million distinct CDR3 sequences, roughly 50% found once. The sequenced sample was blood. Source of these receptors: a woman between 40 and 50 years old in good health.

Here the CDR3 DNA reads TGTGCCAGCAGTAAACTAGCGGGGGGGCCGACAGATACGCAGTATTTT. It is translated as CASSKLAGGPTDTQYF. The V and J genes are TRBV6-5 and TRBJ2-3; 13 bases align to TRBD2. The ends lost 5 bases at V and 3 bases at J; junction bases unmatched: 5. The CDR3 length is 16 residues. Looked up from germline, CDR1 is MNHEY and CDR2 is SVGAGI.

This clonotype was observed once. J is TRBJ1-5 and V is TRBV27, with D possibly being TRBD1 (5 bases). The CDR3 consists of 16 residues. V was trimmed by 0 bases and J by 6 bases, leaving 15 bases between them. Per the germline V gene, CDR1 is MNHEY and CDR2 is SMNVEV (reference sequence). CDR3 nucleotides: TGTGCCAGCAGTTTATCGTCCGGGGCCCCCTCTCAGCCCCAGCATTTT. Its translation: CASSLSSGAPSQPQHF.

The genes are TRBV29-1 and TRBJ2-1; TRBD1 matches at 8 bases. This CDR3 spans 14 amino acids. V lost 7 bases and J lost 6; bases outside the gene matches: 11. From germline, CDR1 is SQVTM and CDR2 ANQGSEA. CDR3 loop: CSAGTGGQGNEQFF. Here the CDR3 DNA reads TGCAGCGCGGGGACAGGCGGCCAGGGCAATGAGCAGTTCTTC.

The CDR3 DNA reads TGTGCCAGCAGCTTAGAGGGGGGTCCGCTACAGCCCCAGCATTTT. Translated, it gives CASSLEGGPLQPQHF. This chain joins TRBV7-9 and TRBJ1-5, with D perhaps TRBD1 (6 bases). The V gene lost 1 base and the J gene lost 7 bases, with 14 bases spanning the gap. The CDR3 has 15 residues. Germline V gives CDR1 SEHNR, CDR2 FQNEAQ (reference sequence).

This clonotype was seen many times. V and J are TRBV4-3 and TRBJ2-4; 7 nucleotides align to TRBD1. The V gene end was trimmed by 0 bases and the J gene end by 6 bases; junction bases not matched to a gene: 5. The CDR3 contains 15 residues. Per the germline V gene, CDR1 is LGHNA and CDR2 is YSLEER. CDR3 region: CASSQELGGANIQYF. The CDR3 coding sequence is TGCGCCAGCAGCCAAGAATTAGGGGGCGCAAACATTCAGTACTTC.

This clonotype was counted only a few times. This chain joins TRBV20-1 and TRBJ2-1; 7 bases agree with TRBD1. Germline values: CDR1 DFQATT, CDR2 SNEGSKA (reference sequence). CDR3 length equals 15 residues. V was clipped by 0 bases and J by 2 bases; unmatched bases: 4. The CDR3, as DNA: TGCAGTGCTAGAGAATACAGGGGTGCCTACAATGAGCAGTTCTTC. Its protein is CSAREYRGAYNEQFF.

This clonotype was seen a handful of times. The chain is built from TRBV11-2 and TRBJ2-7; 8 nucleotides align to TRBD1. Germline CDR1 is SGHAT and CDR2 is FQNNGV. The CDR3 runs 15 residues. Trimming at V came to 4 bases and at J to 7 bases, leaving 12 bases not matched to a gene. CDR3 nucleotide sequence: TGTGCCAGCAGCTCGAGGACAGGGAGGACCTTGGAGCAGTACTTC. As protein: CASSSRTGRTLEQYF.

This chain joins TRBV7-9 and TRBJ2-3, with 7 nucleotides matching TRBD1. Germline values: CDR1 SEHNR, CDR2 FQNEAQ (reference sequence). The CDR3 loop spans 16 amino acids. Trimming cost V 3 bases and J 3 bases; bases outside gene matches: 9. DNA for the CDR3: TGTGCCAGCAGCTTCAATGGTGAGGGGGCAACAGATACGCAGTATTTT. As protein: CASSFNGEGATDTQYF. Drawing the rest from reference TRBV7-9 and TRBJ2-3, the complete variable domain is DTGVSQNPRHKITKRGQNVTFRCDPISEHNRLYWYRQTLGQGPEFLTYFQNEAQLEKSRLLSDRFSAERPKGSFSTLEIQRTEQGDSAMYLCASSFNGEGATDTQYFGPGTRLTVL.

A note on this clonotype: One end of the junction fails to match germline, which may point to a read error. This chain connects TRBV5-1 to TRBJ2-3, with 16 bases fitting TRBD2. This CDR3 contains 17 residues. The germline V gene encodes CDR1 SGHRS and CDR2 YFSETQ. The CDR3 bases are TGCGCCAGCAGCCAAAAGGGACTAGCGGGGGGGCCAGATACGCGGTATTTT. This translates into CASSQKGLAGGPDTRYF.

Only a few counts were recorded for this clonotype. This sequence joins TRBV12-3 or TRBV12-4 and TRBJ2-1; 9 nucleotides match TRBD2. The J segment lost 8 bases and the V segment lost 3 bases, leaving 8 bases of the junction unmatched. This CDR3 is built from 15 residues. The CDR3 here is CASSFQGLAGDEQFF. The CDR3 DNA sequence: TGTGCCAGCAGTTTTCAGGGACTAGCAGGCGATGAGCAGTTCTTC.

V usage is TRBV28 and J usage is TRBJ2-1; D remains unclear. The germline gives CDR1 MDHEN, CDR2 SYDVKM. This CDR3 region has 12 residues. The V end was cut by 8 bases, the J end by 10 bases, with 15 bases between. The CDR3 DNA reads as TGTGCCAGCCTCCGTTTAAAACAAGAGCAGTTCTTC. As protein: CASLRLKQEQFF.

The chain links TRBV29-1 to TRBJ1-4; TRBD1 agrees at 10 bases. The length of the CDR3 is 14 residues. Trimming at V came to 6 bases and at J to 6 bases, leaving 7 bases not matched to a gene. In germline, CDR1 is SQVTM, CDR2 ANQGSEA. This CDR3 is CSVPGQGKYEKLFF. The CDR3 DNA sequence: TGCAGCGTCCCGGGACAGGGGAAGTATGAAAAACTGTTTTTT.

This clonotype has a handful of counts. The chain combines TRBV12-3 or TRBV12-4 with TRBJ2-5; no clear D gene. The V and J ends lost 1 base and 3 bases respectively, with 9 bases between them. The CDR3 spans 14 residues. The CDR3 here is CASSLGALKETQYF. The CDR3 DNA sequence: TGTGCCAGCAGTTTAGGGGCCCTCAAAGAGACCCAGTACTTC.

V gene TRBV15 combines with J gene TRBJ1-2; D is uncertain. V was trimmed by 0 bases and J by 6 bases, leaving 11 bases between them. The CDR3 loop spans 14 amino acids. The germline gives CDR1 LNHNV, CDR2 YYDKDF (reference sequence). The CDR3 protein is CATSRDLTADGYTF. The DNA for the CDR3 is TGTGCCACCAGCAGAGATCTAACGGCTGATGGCTACACCTTC.

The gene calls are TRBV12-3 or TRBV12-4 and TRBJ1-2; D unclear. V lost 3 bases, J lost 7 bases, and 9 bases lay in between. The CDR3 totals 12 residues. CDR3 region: CASSFGVSGYTF. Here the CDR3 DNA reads TGTGCCAGCAGTTTCGGGGTTAGTGGCTACACCTTC.

Here the CDR3 reads CASSIGRTNQETQYF. CDR3 in DNA: TGTGCCAGTAGTATTGGGAGGACTAACCAAGAGACCCAGTACTTC. This chain links TRBV19 with TRBJ2-5; tentatively, D is TRBD2 (6 bases). There are 15 residues in the CDR3. V lost 3 bases and J lost 0, with 11 bases in between. The V gene's germline CDR1 is LNHDA and CDR2 SQIVND (reference sequence).

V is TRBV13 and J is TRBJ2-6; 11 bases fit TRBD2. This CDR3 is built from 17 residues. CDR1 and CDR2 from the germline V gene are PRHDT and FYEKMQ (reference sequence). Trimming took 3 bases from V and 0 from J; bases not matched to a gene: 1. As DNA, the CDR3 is TGTGCCAGCAGCTTTAGCGGGGGGGACTCTGGGGCCAACGTCCTGACTTTC. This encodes CASSFSGGDSGANVLTF.

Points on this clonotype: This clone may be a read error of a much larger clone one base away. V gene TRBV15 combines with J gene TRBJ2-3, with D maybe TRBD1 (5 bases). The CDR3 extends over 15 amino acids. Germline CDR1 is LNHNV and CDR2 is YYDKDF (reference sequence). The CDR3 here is CATSRGNMATGTQYF. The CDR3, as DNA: TGTGCCACCAGCAGAGGAAATATGGCCACAGGTACGCAGTATTTT.

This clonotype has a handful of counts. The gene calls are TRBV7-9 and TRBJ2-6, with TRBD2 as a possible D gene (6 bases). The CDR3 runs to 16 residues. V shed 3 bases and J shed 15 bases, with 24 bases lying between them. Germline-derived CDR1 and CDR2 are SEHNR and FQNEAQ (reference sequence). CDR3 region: CASSFFLGEDVPSLTF. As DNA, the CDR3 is TGTGCCAGCAGCTTCTTTCTGGGGGAGGACGTCCCGAGCCTGACTTTC.